Listed below are T cell receptor beta chains from one sample, sequenced in a study of human thymus T cells. Profiled with immunoSEQ multiplex PCR; TCRdb holds only in-frame clones, not every one. Of 55,000 to 85,000 clones in the sample, 85% to 95% were seen once. The source material was thymus tissue. Every receptor here comes from a girl under two years old with a congenital heart defect but otherwise immunologically healthy. The CDR3 runs from the conserved cysteine through the conserved F or W. The D gene is left open where the match is weak. Clone sizes are given selectively: once, few, many, or a class where the clone is expanded.

CASSQERTGIYTEAFF	TGTGCCAGCAGCCAAGAGAGGACAGGGATTTACACTGAAGCTTTCTTT	TRBD1	TRBV4-2	TRBJ1-1	NA
CASGHAEFYGTDTQYF	TGTGCTAGTGGCCACGCGGAGTTCTACGGCACAGATACGCAGTATTTT	NA	TRBV12-5	TRBJ2-3	NA
CASSDYNEQFF	TGCGCCAGCAGTGACTACAATGAGCAGTTCTTC	NA	TRBV5-1	TRBJ2-1	NA
CASSLDGCGTDTQYF	TGCGCCAGCAGCTTGGATGGGTGCGGCACAGATACGCAGTATTTT	NA	TRBV5-1	TRBJ2-3	NA
CASSEAGGPNEQFF	TGTGCCAGCAGTGAAGCGGGAGGGCCCAATGAGCAGTTCTTC	TRBD2	TRBV2	TRBJ2-1	NA
CASSPGGLAGVPYEQYF	TGTGCCAGCAGCCCTGGGGGACTAGCGGGAGTCCCCTACGAGCAGTACTTC	TRBD2	TRBV5-6	TRBJ2-7	few
CASSLAGGQTDTQYF	TGTGCCAGCAGTCTAGCGGGAGGTCAGACAGATACGCAGTATTTT	TRBD2	TRBV6-1	TRBJ2-3	NA
CAISRDTANYGYTF	TGTGCCATCAGTCGGGACACAGCTAACTATGGCTACACCTTC	NA	TRBV10-3	TRBJ1-2	NA
CASSPLEYTDFWGETQYF	TGTGCCAGCTCACCATTGGAGTATACAGACTTTTGGGGGGAGACCCAGTACTTC	NA	TRBV18	TRBJ2-5	once
CASKGTSGSYEQYF	TGTGCCAGCAAGGGGACTAGCGGGAGTTACGAGCAGTACTTC	TRBD2	TRBV28	TRBJ2-7	NA
CASLGGGKTEAFF	TGTGCCAGTCTAGGGGGCGGGAAGACTGAAGCTTTCTTT	TRBD1	TRBV14	TRBJ1-1	NA
CASSRQGFPRYEQYF	TGTGCCAGCAGCCGACAGGGATTTCCGCGTTACGAGCAGTACTTC	TRBD1	TRBV7-2	TRBJ2-7	NA
CASRPSTVKFYEQYF	TGTGCCAGCAGACCCTCCACAGTAAAATTCTACGAGCAGTACTTC	NA	TRBV27	TRBJ2-7	NA
CASSSTFDAGNTIYF	TGTGCCAGCAGCTCGACATTTGATGCGGGAAACACCATATATTTT	NA	TRBV7-9	TRBJ1-3	NA
CSVERQGAVDYPLEGSYNEQFF	TGCAGCGTTGAGAGGCAGGGGGCTGTGGACTACCCCCTCGAGGGCTCCTACAATGAGCAGTTCTTC	TRBD1	TRBV29-1	TRBJ2-1	NA
CASIRDAFDYEQYF	TGTGCCAGCATCAGGGACGCATTTGACTACGAGCAGTACTTC	NA	TRBV7-9	TRBJ2-7	NA
CASSIPTSGYNEQFF	TGTGCCAGTAGTATACCGACTAGCGGGTACAATGAGCAGTTCTTC	TRBD2	TRBV19	TRBJ2-1	NA
CASSSNRDPGELFF	TGTGCCAGCAGCTCCAACAGGGATCCCGGGGAGCTGTTTTTT	NA	TRBV7-9	TRBJ2-2	NA
CASSPGTGRETQYF	TGTGCCAGCTCACCGGGGACAGGGAGAGAGACCCAGTACTTC	TRBD1	TRBV18	TRBJ2-5	NA
CATYLTTRGNQPQHF	TGCGCCACCTACCTAACCACCAGGGGCAATCAGCCCCAGCATTTT	NA	TRBV5-1	TRBJ1-5	NA
CASSAKQGSEYEQYF	TGTGCCAGCAGCGCGAAACAGGGGTCGGAATACGAGCAGTACTTC	TRBD1	TRBV7-8	TRBJ2-7	NA
CASSPKPYHYEQYF	TGCGCCAGCAGCCCGAAGCCCTACCACTACGAGCAGTACTTC	NA	TRBV4-3	TRBJ2-7	NA
CSVVLSPTDYEQYF	TGCAGCGTTGTTCTTAGTCCCACGGACTACGAGCAGTACTTC	NA	TRBV29-1	TRBJ2-7	NA
CASSPGTEDQPQHF	TGTGCCAGCAGCCCCGGGACTGAGGATCAGCCCCAGCATTTT	NA	TRBV4-2	TRBJ1-5	NA
CATSRQAGARPLATNEKLFF	TGTGCCACCAGCAGACAAGCGGGGGCTCGGCCCCTGGCAACTAATGAAAAACTGTTTTTT	NA	TRBV15	TRBJ1-4	NA
CAILKTGTSGRAITGELFF	TGTGCCATCTTAAAAACCGGGACTAGCGGGAGGGCCATCACCGGGGAGCTGTTTTTT	TRBD2	TRBV10-3	TRBJ2-2	NA
CASSRTGGLADSGELFF	TGTGCCAGCAGCCGAACCGGAGGGCTAGCGGACTCCGGGGAGCTGTTTTTT	TRBD2	TRBV27	TRBJ2-2	NA
CASSTGMGEQYF	TGTGCCAGCAGTACAGGGATGGGAGAGCAGTACTTC	NA	TRBV28	TRBJ2-7	NA
CASSEAWGPGTDTQYF	TGCGCCAGCAGTGAAGCATGGGGACCAGGCACAGATACGCAGTATTTT	NA	TRBV10-1	TRBJ2-3	NA
CASSYSFETATYANTGELFF	TGTGCCAGCAGTTATAGTTTCGAGACAGCAACATACGCGAACACCGGGGAGCTGTTTTTT	NA	TRBV27	TRBJ2-2	NA
CASGSPPHRATEAFF	TGTGCTAGTGGTTCCCCCCCACACAGGGCCACTGAAGCTTTCTTT	NA	TRBV12-5	TRBJ1-1	once
CASSYLEDFERGNEQFF	TGTGCCAGCAGCTACCTCGAGGACTTTGAGCGTGGTAATGAGCAGTTCTTC	NA	TRBV7-2	TRBJ2-1	NA
CASFNKRILWVRTDTQYF	TGTGCCAGCTTCAATAAACGGATTCTCTGGGTGCGCACAGATACGCAGTATTTT	NA	TRBV28	TRBJ2-3	NA
CASSQRKDRGLRASGTDTQYF	TGTGCCAGCAGCCAACGTAAGGACAGGGGGCTCAGGGCGTCGGGAACAGATACGCAGTATTTT	TRBD1	TRBV4-2	TRBJ2-3	NA
CASSLSIVGLSGATYNEQFF	TGTGCCAGCAGTTTATCGATTGTTGGACTTAGCGGGGCCACCTACAATGAGCAGTTCTTC	TRBD2	TRBV27	TRBJ2-1	NA
CASSPIPGLAETYEQYF	TGCGCCAGCAGCCCTATACCCGGACTAGCGGAGACCTACGAGCAGTACTTC	TRBD2	TRBV5-1	TRBJ2-7	NA
CASSTGGCYNEQFF	TGTGCCAGCAGTACAGGGGGCTGCTACAATGAGCAGTTCTTC	TRBD1	TRBV27	TRBJ2-1	NA
CASSLGTLSAYEQYF	TGTGCCAGCAGCCTAGGAACCCTGAGTGCCTACGAGCAGTACTTC	NA	TRBV11-2	TRBJ2-7	once
CASSETQARDTEAFF	TGTGCCAGCAGTGAAACCCAAGCCAGGGACACTGAAGCTTTCTTT	NA	TRBV6-1	TRBJ1-1	NA
CASSLPGGENGELFF	TGTGCCAGCAGCTTGCCCGGAGGGGAAAACGGGGAGCTGTTTTTT	NA	TRBV7-6	TRBJ2-2	NA
CATSRDSTGFTDTQYF	TGTGCCACCAGCAGAGATTCGACAGGGTTCACAGATACGCAGTATTTT	TRBD1	TRBV15	TRBJ2-3	NA
CASSQRVGTGNTIYF	TGCGCCAGCAGCCAACGGGTAGGGACAGGAAACACCATATATTTT	NA	TRBV4-1	TRBJ1-3	NA
CASSLRTTGSREQYF	TGTGCCAGCAGTTTACGTACCACGGGGAGCCGGGAGCAGTACTTC	NA	TRBV27	TRBJ2-7	once
CASRGSSYEQYF	TGTGCCTCTAGGGGGAGCTCCTACGAGCAGTACTTC	NA	TRBV10-3	TRBJ2-7	NA
CASSLDSSLRGTEAFF	TGTGCCAGCAGTTTAGATTCATCCCTCAGGGGCACTGAAGCTTTCTTT	NA	TRBV27	TRBJ1-1	NA
CASSLGGDRDVNEQFF	TGCGCCAGCAGCTTGGGCGGGGACAGGGACGTAAATGAGCAGTTCTTC	TRBD1	TRBV5-1	TRBJ2-1	NA
CSTGITEAFF	TGCAGTACAGGGATTACTGAAGCTTTCTTT	NA	TRBV20-1	TRBJ1-1	NA
CASSWDVGTGELFF	TGTGCCAGCAGCTGGGACGTGGGCACCGGGGAGCTGTTTTTT	NA	TRBV7-6	TRBJ2-2	NA